The entry below gives a single T cell receptor beta chain sequence along with its context. What it recognizes is unknown. Trimming took 2 bases from V and 7 from J; bases not matched to a gene: 11. The length of the CDR3 is 16 residues. Germline CDR1 is SGHAT and CDR2 is FQNNGV. Using immunoSEQ multiplex PCR, the repertoire was profiled, and TCRdb retains in-frame clones only, with some absent. This table holds approximately 80,000 clones, 85% to 90% found once. The data are from a study of graft-versus-host responses after intestinal transplantation. Sequences were derived from unstimulated CD4+ T cells sorted from spleen or lymph node cells, sampled before intestinal transplant. The chain uses TRBV11-2 and TRBJ2-1; 7 bases map to TRBD2. This TCR derives from a human donor who received an intestinal transplant. The CDR3 is CASSLSTAGAGNEQFF. The CDR3 DNA is TGTGCCAGCAGCTTAAGTACGGCGGGAGCGGGAAATGAGCAGTTCTTC.